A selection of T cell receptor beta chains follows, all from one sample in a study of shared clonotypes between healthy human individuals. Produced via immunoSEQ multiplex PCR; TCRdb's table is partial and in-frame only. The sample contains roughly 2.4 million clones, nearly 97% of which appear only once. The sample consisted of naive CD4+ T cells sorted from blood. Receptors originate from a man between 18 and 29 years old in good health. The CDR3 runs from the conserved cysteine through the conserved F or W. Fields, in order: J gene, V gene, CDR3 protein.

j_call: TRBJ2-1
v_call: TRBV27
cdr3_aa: CASSFRDRGRNEQFF

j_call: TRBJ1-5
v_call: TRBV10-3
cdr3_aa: CAISESVVGQPQHF

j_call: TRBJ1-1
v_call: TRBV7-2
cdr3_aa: CASSSRQGVNTEAFF

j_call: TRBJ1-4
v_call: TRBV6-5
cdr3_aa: CASSYSPLTTGEKLFF

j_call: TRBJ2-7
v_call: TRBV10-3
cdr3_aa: CAISRTGSYEQYF

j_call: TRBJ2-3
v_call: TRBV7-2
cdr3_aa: CASSLVRGVATDTQYF

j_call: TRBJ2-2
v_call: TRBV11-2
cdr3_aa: CASSLRLAGELFF

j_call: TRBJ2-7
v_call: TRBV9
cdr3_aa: CASSVASGDEQYF

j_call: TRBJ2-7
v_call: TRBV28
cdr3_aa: CASTDPASAYEQYF

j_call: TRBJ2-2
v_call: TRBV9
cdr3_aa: CASSRGLAGVNTGELFF

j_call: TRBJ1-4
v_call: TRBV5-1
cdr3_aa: CASQFATNEKLFF

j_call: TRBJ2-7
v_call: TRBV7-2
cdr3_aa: CASSLASGNYEQYF

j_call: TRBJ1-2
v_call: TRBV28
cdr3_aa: CASSLSQLLYGYTF

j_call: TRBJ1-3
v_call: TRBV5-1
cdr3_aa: CASSLRSDSGNTIYF

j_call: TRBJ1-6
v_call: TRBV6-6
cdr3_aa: CASSYSEIMGTPLHF

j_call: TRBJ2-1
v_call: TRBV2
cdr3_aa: CASAGLAGSNEQFF

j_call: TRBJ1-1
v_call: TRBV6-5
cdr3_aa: CASSRIMDTEAFF

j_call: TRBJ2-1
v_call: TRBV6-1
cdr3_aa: CASNLRQGALVQFF

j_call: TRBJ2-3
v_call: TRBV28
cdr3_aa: CASRRVGDTQYF

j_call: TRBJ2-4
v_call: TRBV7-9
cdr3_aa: CASSTRTSGRGGNIQYF

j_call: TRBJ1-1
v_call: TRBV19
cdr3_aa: CASSIGRQGTEAFF

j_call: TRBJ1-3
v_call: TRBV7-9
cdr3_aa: CASSLAPGQDGNTIYF

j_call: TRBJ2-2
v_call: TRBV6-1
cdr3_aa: CASTYGGSGELFF

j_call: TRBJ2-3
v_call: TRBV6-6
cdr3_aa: CASSYLFTDTQYF

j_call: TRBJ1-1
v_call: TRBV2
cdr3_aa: CASRMTENTEAFF

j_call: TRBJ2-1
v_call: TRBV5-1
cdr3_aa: CASSLATVLTGNEQFF

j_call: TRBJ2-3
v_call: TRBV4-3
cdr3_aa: CASSQGLSDTQYF

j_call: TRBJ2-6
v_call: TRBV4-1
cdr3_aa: CASSTREPQSRANVLTF